The rows below give T cell receptor beta chains drawn from one sample of a study of cytomegalovirus exposure and HLA in healthy donors. Measured with immunoSEQ multiplex PCR; TCRdb has only the in-frame clones, and not every one. The table lists around 200,000 clones, around 81% of them singletons. Sequenced material: PBMCs. The receptors were sampled from a woman aged 18-29 years in good health and CMV-seropositive. Both conserved end residues are part of each CDR3. D genes are given only for firm matches. Some rows mark clone size as missing; the rest say once, few, many or name a class of expanded clone.

v_gene	len	abundance	d_gene	j_gene	CDR3nt	CDR3aa
TRBV6-1	14	-	-	TRBJ2-1	TGTGCCAGCAGTGCTGGCGGGGCGCTTAATGAGCAGTTCTTC	CASSAGGALNEQFF
TRBV5-6	16	-	TRBD1	TRBJ1-5	TGTGCCAGCAGCTTGTATGGGACAGAGGAAATACAGCCCCAGCATTTT	CASSLYGTEEIQPQHF
TRBV4-1	15	-	-	TRBJ1-4	TGCGCCAGCAGCCAAGAACGGGGAAGGGTAGGAAAACTGTTTTTT	CASSQERGRVGKLFF
TRBV29-1	13	-	-	TRBJ1-2	TGCAGCGCCCGAACCCTCCGGGGCTATGGCTACACCTTC	CSARTLRGYGYTF
TRBV5-5	15	-	TRBD1	TRBJ2-7	TGTGCCAGCAGCCTAACAGGGGGCACATTCTACGAGCAGTACTTC	CASSLTGGTFYEQYF
TRBV19	16	-	-	TRBJ1-2	TGTGCCAGTAGTATACAACTCGGGACACGGAACGTTGGCTACACCTTC	CASSIQLGTRNVGYTF
TRBV25-1	16	-	TRBD2	TRBJ2-7	TGTGCCAGCAGAACCTCTAGCGGGGGGCACTCCTACGAGCAGTACTTC	CASRTSSGGHSYEQYF
TRBV5-6	14	-	-	TRBJ1-3	TGTGCCAGCAGCTACGGACTCTCTGGAAACACCATATATTTT	CASSYGLSGNTIYF
TRBV9	16	few	TRBD1	TRBJ1-6	TGTGCCAGCAGCGACGCTTTGGACAGGGCTAATTCACCCCTCCACTTT	CASSDALDRANSPLHF
TRBV6-1	14	few	TRBD2	TRBJ2-5	TGTGCCAGCTGGCCCTGGGGGGGTGGAGAGACCCAGTACTTC	CASWPWGGGETQYF
TRBV4-1	20	-	TRBD2	TRBJ2-1	TGCGCCAGCAGCCAAGACCCTCTAGCGGGGGGGCCAGGGATACTGAATGAGCAGTTCTTC	CASSQDPLAGGPGILNEQFF
TRBV18	13	once	-	TRBJ1-2	TGTGCCAGCTCACCACCAGCGGGAGTTGGCTACACCTTC	CASSPPAGVGYTF
TRBV4-2	16	-	-	TRBJ1-6	TGTGCCAGCAGCCAAGAGGAGGAGGTTCGGAAATCACCCCTCCACTTT	CASSQEEEVRKSPLHF
TRBV9	14	-	-	TRBJ1-2	TGTGCCAGCAGCCCCCATCGCGAGAGGTACCCTAACACCTTC	CASSPHRERYPNTF
TRBV2	15	-	TRBD1	TRBJ1-2	TGTGCCAGCAGTGAACTCCGGACAGGGAACTATGGCTACACCTTC	CASSELRTGNYGYTF
TRBV5-1	17	-	-	TRBJ2-1	TGCGCCAGCAGCTTGGTGGGTATCCGGGTTGAACACAATGAGCAGTTCTTC	CASSLVGIRVEHNEQFF
TRBV5-1	15	-	-	TRBJ2-7	TGCGCCAGCAGCTTGGAGCTAGCGATATCCTACGAGCAGTACTTC	CASSLELAISYEQYF
TRBV19	12	-	-	TRBJ1-2	TGTGCCAGTAGTTTGCAGAACTATGGCTACACCTTC	CASSLQNYGYTF
TRBV9	15	once	TRBD2	TRBJ2-1	TGTGCCAGCAGCTTTAGCGGGGGCTCCTACAATGAGCAGTTCTTC	CASSFSGGSYNEQFF
TRBV2	19	-	TRBD2	TRBJ2-1	TGTGCCACAGGACTAGGGACTAGCGGGGGGGCGCGGGCCTACAATGAGCAGTTCTTC	CATGLGTSGGARAYNEQFF
TRBV28	14	-	-	TRBJ2-5	TGTGCCAGCAGCCCAATCTGGGGGGGCGGGACCCAGTACTTC	CASSPIWGGGTQYF
TRBV4-1	15	-	-	TRBJ1-3	TGCGCCAGCAGCCATCCGACGGACATTGGAAACACCATATATTTT	CASSHPTDIGNTIYF
TRBV7-9	15	-	TRBD1	TRBJ1-2	TGTGCCAGCAGCCCAGGACAGGGGGGGTCCTATGGCTACACCTTC	CASSPGQGGSYGYTF
TRBV4-2	16	-	-	TRBJ2-7	TGTGCCAGCAGCCAAGATCCATGGACTTCCGGGGTCGAGCAGTACTTC	CASSQDPWTSGVEQYF
TRBV9	16	-	TRBD1	TRBJ2-5	TGTGCCAGCAGCTTAAGCGGGACAGGGGGCGTAGGGACCCAGTACTTC	CASSLSGTGGVGTQYF
TRBV13	12	-	TRBD1	TRBJ1-2	TGTGCCAGCAGTGACAGGGGTAAAGGCTACACCTTC	CASSDRGKGYTF
TRBV19	16	-	TRBD1	TRBJ1-5	TGTGCCAGTAGTCCGAGAGGACAGGGCTTCAATCAGCCCCAGCATTTT	CASSPRGQGFNQPQHF
TRBV5-4	15	-	-	TRBJ1-5	TGTGCCAGCAGCTTGGGGACCGGACTCAATCAGCCCCAGCATTTT	CASSLGTGLNQPQHF
TRBV19	12	-	TRBD1	TRBJ1-2	TGTGCCACCCAGGGGGGAAACTATGGCTACACCTTC	CATQGGNYGYTF
TRBV5-1	14	-	-	TRBJ2-2	TGCGCCAGCAGCTTAGGACAGCCCACCGGGGAGCTGTTTTTT	CASSLGQPTGELFF
TRBV7-2	15	-	-	TRBJ2-5	TGTGCCAGCAGCTTATGGGCGGGGGCGCAAGAGACCCAGTACTTC	CASSLWAGAQETQYF
TRBV2	13	-	-	TRBJ2-7	TGTGCCAGCAGTAAAGATACTTCCTACGAGCAGTACTTC	CASSKDTSYEQYF
TRBV19	14	-	-	TRBJ1-3	TGTGCCAGTAGTATTAGCATCTCTGGAAACACCATATATTTT	CASSISISGNTIYF
TRBV7-3	14	-	-	TRBJ2-3	TGTGCCAGCAGCTTAGCGGGGCCTGCGGATACGCAGTATTTT	CASSLAGPADTQYF
TRBV18	17	-	TRBD2	TRBJ2-3	TGTGCCAGCTCACCTTTAAGGACTAGCGGGGCCACAGATACGCAGTATTTT	CASSPLRTSGATDTQYF
TRBV27	13	-	-	TRBJ1-2	TGTGCCAGCAGTTTATCGAGGAGCTATGGCTACACCTTC	CASSLSRSYGYTF
TRBV29-1	11	-	TRBD1	TRBJ2-7	TGCAGCGCAGGGGGCTCCTACGAGCAGTACTTC	CSAGGSYEQYF
TRBV5-1	14	-	-	TRBJ2-3	TGCGCCAGCAGGTTAGCGTCGAGTACAGATACGCAGTATTTT	CASRLASSTDTQYF